This T cell receptor (beta chain) was observed in a study of siplizumab effects on memory and regulatory T cells. Broader study findings: Both greater diversity than memory cells and a major contribution to the alloresponse seemed to characterize naive T cells. The Treg-derived share of mappable alloreactive CD4+ clones averaged roughly 64% with siplizumab and 26.9% in controls. Alloreactive sequences traceable to unstimulated CD4+ memory cells were significantly reduced by siplizumab.

The CDR3 has 15 residues. The germline V gene encodes CDR1 MDHEN and CDR2 SYDVKM. The germline V and J ends were trimmed by 6 bases and 0 bases, with 13 bases remaining between them. Assay used: immunoSEQ multiplex PCR; TCRdb lists only in-frame clones, some missing. The sample includes about 100,000 clones, around 94% of them seen just once. This clone was seen once. The antigen is undetermined. Sample: non-Treg CD4+ T cells sorted from blood. The chain combines TRBV28 with TRBJ2-3; D is perhaps TRBD1 (6 bases). This TCR was recovered from a human donor in good health. The CDR3: CASRGGTPSTDTQYF. CDR3 sequence (DNA): TGTGCCAGCAGGGGTGGGACACCCAGCACAGATACGCAGTATTTT.